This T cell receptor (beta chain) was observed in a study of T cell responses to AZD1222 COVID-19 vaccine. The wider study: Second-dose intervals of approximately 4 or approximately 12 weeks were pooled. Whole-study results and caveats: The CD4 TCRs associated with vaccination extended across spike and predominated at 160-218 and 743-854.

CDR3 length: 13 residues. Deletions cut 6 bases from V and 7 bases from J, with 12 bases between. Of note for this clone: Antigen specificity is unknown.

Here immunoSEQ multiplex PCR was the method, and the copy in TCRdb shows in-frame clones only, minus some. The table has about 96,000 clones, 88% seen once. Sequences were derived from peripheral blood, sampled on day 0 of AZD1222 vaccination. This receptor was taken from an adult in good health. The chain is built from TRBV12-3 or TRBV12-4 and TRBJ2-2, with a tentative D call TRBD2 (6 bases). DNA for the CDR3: TGTGCCAGCAGGGGACGGGAGATCGGGGAGCTGTTTTTT. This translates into CASRGREIGELFF.